This TCR beta chain was observed in a study of blood T cell repertoires in COVID-19. Study at large: Acute and convalescent COVID-19 specimens originated in the United States, Italy and Spain. The cDNA or gDNA used as material had been derived from T cells, B-cell-depleted T cells, or PBMCs.

This clone appeared a few times. Other DNA variants within this sample encode the same CDR3. Authors' analysis steps: Estimated nucleated cell counts came from reference gene primer amplification. The assay was immunoSEQ multiplex PCR, and TCRdb's table has in-frame clones only and misses some. V and J calls plus clone size are reproduced from that table; the DNA served to infer D and trimming. The table records approximately 150,000 clones, approximately 80% of them present only once. CDR1 and CDR2 from the germline V gene are SEHNR and FQNEAQ (reference sequence). This CDR3 has 14 amino acids. V was shortened by 1 base and J by 0 bases, with 4 bases between the two germline ends.

The specimen was peripheral blood. The chain carries TRBV7-9 and TRBJ2-1, with unresolved D. The TCR originated in a human donor in a cohort sampled during active COVID-19. CDR3 in DNA: TGTGCCAGCAGCTTAGGAGGCTCCTACAATGAGCAGTTCTTC. Its translation is CASSLGGSYNEQFF.